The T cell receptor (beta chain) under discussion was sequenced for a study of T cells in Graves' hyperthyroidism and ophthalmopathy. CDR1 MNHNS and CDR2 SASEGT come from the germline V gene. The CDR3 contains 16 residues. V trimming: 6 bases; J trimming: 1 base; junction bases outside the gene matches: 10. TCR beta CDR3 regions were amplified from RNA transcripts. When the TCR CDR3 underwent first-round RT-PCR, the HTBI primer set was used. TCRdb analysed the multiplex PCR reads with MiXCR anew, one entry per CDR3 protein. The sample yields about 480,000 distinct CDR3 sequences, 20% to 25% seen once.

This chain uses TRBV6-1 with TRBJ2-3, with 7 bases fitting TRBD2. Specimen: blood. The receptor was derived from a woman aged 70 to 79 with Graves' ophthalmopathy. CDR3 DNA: TGTGCCAGCAGCGCCCTAGAGCGGGGAGGCACAGATACGCAGTATTTT. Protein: CASSALERGGTDTQYF.